This T cell receptor (beta chain) derives from a study of T cell repertoires in cytomegalovirus infection (dated by TCRdb to about 2019). Regarding the complete study: Donor HLA type was relevant to the analysis, as public TCR beta signatures indicated carriage of CMV infection together with the matching HLA type. The study at large found these results: The ex vivo response was dominated by HLA-C-restricted CMV-specific TCR beta clonotypes, which also provided the single most frequent clonotype in two of eight donors. Carriers of CMV infection plus the relevant HLA type were discriminated by the cumulative frequency of public TCR beta family members in the study cohort and in an independent roughly 400-donor cohort.

The table lists this clonotype with many counts. The target of this receptor is not known. Nothing much larger sits one base from this clone, and base qualities are not available. This sample was sequenced with an Illumina HiSeq 1500. TCRdb reworked the public reads: Q25 trimming with fastp, MiXCR clone assembly, productive beta chains retained. Here each entry gathers all rows of one CDR3 protein and keeps the most common genes and DNA. Recorded for this sample are around 210,000 distinct CDR3 sequences; 6.5% of them occurred a single time. The ten most abundant clones make up around 6.5% of the sample. From its cysteine to its phenylalanine, the CDR3 spans 15 amino acids. CDR3 DNA only is kept here, 45 bases in frame from base 1. The V end loses 1 base and the J end loses 2 bases, and a stretch of 9 bases separates them. CDR1 SGHVS and CDR2 FNYEAQ are derived from the germline V gene.

Rearrangement joined TRBV7-6 to TRBJ1-5, and the D gene may be TRBD1, 5 bases matching. The source of this sequence is a human donor in good health (CMV status not recorded). Some clones in this sample may be carry-over from other donors' samples. Sequencing was done on a sample of PBMCs. The encoded CDR3 is CASSLEGYGNQPQHF. The nucleotide sequence reads as follows: TGTGCCAGCAGCTTAGAGGGGTATGGCAATCAGCCCCAGCATTTT.